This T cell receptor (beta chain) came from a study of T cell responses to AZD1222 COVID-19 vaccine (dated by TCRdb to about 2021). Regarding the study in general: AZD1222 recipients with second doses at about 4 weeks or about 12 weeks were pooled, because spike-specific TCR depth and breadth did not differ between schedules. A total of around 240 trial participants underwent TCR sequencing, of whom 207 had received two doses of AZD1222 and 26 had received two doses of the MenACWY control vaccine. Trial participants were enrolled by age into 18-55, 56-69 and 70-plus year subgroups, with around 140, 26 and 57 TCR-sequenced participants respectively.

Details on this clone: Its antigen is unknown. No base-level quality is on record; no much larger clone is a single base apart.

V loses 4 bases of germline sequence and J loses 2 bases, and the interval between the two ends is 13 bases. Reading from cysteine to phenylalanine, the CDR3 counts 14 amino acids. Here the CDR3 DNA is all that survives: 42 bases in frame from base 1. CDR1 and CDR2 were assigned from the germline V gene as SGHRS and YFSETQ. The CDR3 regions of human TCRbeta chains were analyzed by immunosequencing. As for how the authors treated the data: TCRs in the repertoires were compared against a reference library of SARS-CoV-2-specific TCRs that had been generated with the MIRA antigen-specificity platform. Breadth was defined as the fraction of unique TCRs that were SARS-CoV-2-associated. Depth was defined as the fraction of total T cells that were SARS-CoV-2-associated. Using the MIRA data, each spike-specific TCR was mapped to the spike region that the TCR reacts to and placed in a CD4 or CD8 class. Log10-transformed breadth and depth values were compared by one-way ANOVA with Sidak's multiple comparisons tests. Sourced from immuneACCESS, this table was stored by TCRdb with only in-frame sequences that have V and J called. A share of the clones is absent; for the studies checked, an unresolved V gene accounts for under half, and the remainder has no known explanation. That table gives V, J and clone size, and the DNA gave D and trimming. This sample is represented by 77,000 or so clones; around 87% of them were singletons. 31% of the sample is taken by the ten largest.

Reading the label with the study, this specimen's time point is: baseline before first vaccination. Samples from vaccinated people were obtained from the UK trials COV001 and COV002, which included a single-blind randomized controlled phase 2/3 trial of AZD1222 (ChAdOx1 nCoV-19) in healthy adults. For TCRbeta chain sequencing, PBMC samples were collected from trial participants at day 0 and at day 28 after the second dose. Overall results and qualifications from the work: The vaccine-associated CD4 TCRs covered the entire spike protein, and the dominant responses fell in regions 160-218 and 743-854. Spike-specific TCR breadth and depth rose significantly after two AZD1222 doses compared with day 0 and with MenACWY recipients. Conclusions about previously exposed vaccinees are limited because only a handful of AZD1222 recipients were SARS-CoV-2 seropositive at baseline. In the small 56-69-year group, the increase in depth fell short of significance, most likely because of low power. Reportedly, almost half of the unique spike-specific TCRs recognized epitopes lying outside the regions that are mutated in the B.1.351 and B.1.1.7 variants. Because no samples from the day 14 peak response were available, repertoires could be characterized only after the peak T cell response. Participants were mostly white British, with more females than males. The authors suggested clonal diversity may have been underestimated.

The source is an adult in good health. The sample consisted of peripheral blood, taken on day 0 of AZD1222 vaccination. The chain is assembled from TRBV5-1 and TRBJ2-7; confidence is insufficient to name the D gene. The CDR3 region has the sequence CASSTRTVAYEQYF. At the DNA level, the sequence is TGCGCCAGCAGCACCAGGACCGTGGCCTACGAGCAGTACTTC.